This TCR beta chain is from a study of T cells after yellow fever vaccination. General study findings and limits: FACS-sorted repertoires might harbor abundant contaminating clonotypes from the bulk population. A secondary response was less intense yet reached its peak sooner, at day 5 versus 15.

TCRdb reprocessed the 5' RACE reads via MiXCR and lists one record per CDR3 protein. The profile shows approximately 150,000 distinct CDR3 sequences, about a tenth of them singletons. This clonotype turned up a few times. The antigen remains undetermined. Germline CDR1 is SGHTA and CDR2 is FQGNSA. The CDR3 spans 12 residues. V shed 5 bases, J shed 7 bases, and the junction held 2 bases outside the gene matches. This receptor was taken from a man between 18 and 29 years old who received the YFV17D yellow fever vaccine. Here the sequenced sample was CD8+ T cells sorted from PBMCs, taken 45 days after the yellow fever booster vaccination. The chain couples TRBV7-2 to TRBJ2-1; 7 bases map to TRBD1. Written as DNA, the CDR3 is TGTGCCAGCAGCCTACAGGGGAATGAGCAGTTCTTC. It translates to CASSLQGNEQFF.